This T cell receptor (beta chain) was captured in a study of tumor and adjacent non-tumor tissue in lung cancer. Study-level background: Aged about 31 to 85 years, patients included nine to eleven men and 4 or 5 women with stage I to III disease.

The CDR3 has 16 residues. Germline CDR1 is DFQATT and CDR2 is SNEGSKA (reference sequence). Germline trimming cut 5 bases from V and 4 bases from J; bases unmatched to any gene: 14. The library came from three nested PCR rounds adapted from ARM-PCR protocols. TCRdb re-derived calls from the multiplex PCR reads in MiXCR, one entry per CDR3 protein. The sample lists under 100,000 distinct CDR3 sequences, around two thirds seen once, with roughly 14% in the top ten. No cell sorting was done before RNA was extracted from the tissue. Findings and limits, study-wide: Compared with tumor, normal lung showed significantly lower TCR diversity. Normal lung showed higher cumulative top 100 clone frequency than tumor.

The table lists this clonotype with a few counts. Antigen specificity is unknown. The TCR comes from a man aged 65 to 85 with non-small cell lung cancer. Input material: lung tumor tissue. V is TRBV20-1 and J is TRBJ2-7, with 10 nucleotides matching TRBD1. CDR3 sequence (DNA): TGCAGTGCTTTCCGGTTAGGATTGGGACAGGGGTACGAGCAGTACTTC. It yields the protein CSAFRLGLGQGYEQYF.